Here is one T cell receptor (beta chain) with its context. Its antigen is undetermined. The sample is drawn from a study of OX40 agonist ivuxolimab in advanced cancers. Study-level background: Patients receiving dose escalation had hepatocellular carcinoma, melanoma, renal cell or head and neck cancer. Among those treated, three patients had partial responses, one with hepatocellular carcinoma and two with cutaneous melanoma.

Findings of the study overall: Clonal expansion was among the lowest in partial responders at 0.1-3.0 mg/kg, especially CD8+.

This table comes from immunoSEQ multiplex PCR, and its TCRdb copy is limited to in-frame clones, with some not included. The sample contains fewer than 90,000 clones, about 91% of which appear only once. The V gene's germline CDR1 is SGHNT and CDR2 YYREEE (reference sequence). V trimming: 0 bases; J trimming: 7 bases; junction bases outside the gene matches: 4. This CDR3 comprises 13 residues. This clonotype originated in an adult with an advanced solid tumor such as melanoma, head and neck, liver or kidney cancer. The input for sequencing was CD4+ or CD8+ T cells sorted from blood, taken in a trial of the OX40 agonist ivuxolimab. This rearrangement joins TRBV5-4 to TRBJ2-7; 7 nucleotides align to TRBD1. CDR3 in DNA: TGTGCCAGCAGCTTGGCAGGGGGAAGAGAGCAGTACTTC. This translates into CASSLAGGREQYF.